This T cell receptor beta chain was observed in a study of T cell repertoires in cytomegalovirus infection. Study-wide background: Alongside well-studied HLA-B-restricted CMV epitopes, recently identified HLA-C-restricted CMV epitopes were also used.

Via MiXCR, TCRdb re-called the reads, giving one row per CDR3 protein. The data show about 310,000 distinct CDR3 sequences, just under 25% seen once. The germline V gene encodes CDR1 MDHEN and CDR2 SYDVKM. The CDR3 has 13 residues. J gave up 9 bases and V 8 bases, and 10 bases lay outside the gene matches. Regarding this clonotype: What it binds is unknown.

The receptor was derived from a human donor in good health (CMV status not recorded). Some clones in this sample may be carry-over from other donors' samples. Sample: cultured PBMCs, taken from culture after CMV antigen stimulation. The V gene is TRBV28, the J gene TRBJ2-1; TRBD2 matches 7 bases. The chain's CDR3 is CASHRGVGSEQFF. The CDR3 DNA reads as TGTGCCAGCCATCGGGGGGTCGGGAGTGAGCAGTTCTTC.